These 11 T cell receptor beta chains were all obtained from the same sample, sequenced in a study of shared clonotypes between healthy human individuals. The method was immunoSEQ multiplex PCR; TCRdb's version includes in-frame clones alone and lacks a portion of them. The sample includes about 2,500,000 clones, about 92% of them seen just once. The sample was naive CD4+ T cells sorted from blood. Subset of the sample: CD45RA+ positively selected. Receptors were obtained from a man in his late teens or twenties in good health.

This chain links TRBV6-1 with TRBJ2-1; TRBD2 might be the D (6 bases). The CDR3 loop spans 15 amino acids. CDR1 and CDR2 from the germline V gene are MNHNS and SASEGT. Trimming left V 0 bases short and J 1 base short, with 7 bases between. The CDR3 bases are TGTGCCAGCAGTGAAGCTAGCGGTTCCTACAATGAGCAGTTCTTC. Protein product: CASSEASGSYNEQFF.

The rearrangement links TRBV6-4 to TRBJ2-3; TRBD1 might be the D (5 bases). Trimming took off 11 bases at V and 5 bases at J, with 8 bases between the two ends. In germline, CDR1 is MRHNA, CDR2 SNTAGT. There are 10 residues in the CDR3. CDR3 DNA sequence: TGTGCCCCAAGGGGAGATACGCAGTATTTT. As protein: CAPRGDTQYF.

In this sample, this clone turned up once. Other DNA sequences from this sample encode an identical CDR3 as well. V usage is TRBV10-3 and J usage is TRBJ1-2, with a possible D match to TRBD1 (5 bases). With 4 bases removed from V and 7 bases from J, the gap between germline ends came to 7 bases. This CDR3 contains 11 residues. CDR1 is ENHRY and CDR2 is SYGVKD in the germline V gene. The DNA of the CDR3 is TGTGCCATCAGTGTTGGGGGTGGCTACACCTTC. Encoded protein: CAISVGGGYTF.

This chain connects TRBV5-6 to TRBJ2-5; D ambiguous. CDR1 and CDR2 from the germline V gene are SGHDT and YYEEEE. CDR3 length: 16 residues. V gave up 2 bases and J gave up 4 bases, with 18 bases separating them. The chain's CDR3 is CASSFATGSKTETQYF. CDR3 bases: TGTGCCAGCAGCTTCGCGACTGGATCTAAGACAGAGACCCAGTACTTC.

The chain is built from TRBV7-2 and TRBJ2-1; TRBD2 matches 15 bases. CDR3 size: 16 residues. Per the germline V gene, CDR1 is SGHTA and CDR2 is FQGNSA. V lost 5 bases and J lost 8; bases outside the gene matches: 7. In DNA, the CDR3 is TGTGCCAGCAGCCTCGGACTAGCGGGAGGGGTCGATGAGCAGTTCTTC. As protein: CASSLGLAGGVDEQFF.

With respect to this clone: Other DNA sequences of this sample code for an identical CDR3. The rearrangement links TRBV5-1 to TRBJ2-5, with TRBD1 as a possible D gene (6 bases). CDR1 and CDR2 (germline): SGHRS, YFSETQ. Trimming removed 0 bases from V and 5 bases from J, with 8 bases in between. The CDR3 runs 13 residues. The CDR3 sequence: CASSLEGEETQYF. CDR3 bases: TGCGCCAGCAGCTTGGAGGGGGAGGAGACCCAGTACTTC.

As to this clone: This same CDR3 is encoded by further DNA sequences in the sample. The J gene is TRBJ1-5, the V gene TRBV11-2; D is undetermined. V was clipped by 0 bases and J by 6 bases, with 6 bases between them. Germline V CDR1 and CDR2: SGHAT, FQNNGV. The CDR3 is made up of 13 amino acids. The CDR3 here is CASSLDRAQPQHF. The DNA for the CDR3 is TGTGCCAGCAGCTTAGATCGGGCTCAGCCCCAGCATTTT. Full variable domain (rest looked up from reference TRBV11-2 and TRBJ1-5): EAGVAQSPRYKIIEKRQSVAFWCNPISGHATLYWYQQILGQGPKLLIQFQNNGVVDDSQLPKDRFSAERLKGVDSTLKIQPAKLEDSAVYLCASSLDRAQPQHFGDGTRLSIL.

V usage is TRBV20-1 and J usage is TRBJ2-5; D gene ambiguous. The CDR3 is 9 amino acids. Germline CDR1 is DFQATT and CDR2 is SNEGSKA (reference sequence). Trimming took 4 bases from V and 5 from J, leaving 2 bases between them. The CDR3 spells CSAKETQYF. CDR3 sequence (DNA): TGCAGTGCTAAGGAGACCCAGTACTTC.

In its sample, this clone was seen once. CDR3 coding DNA: TGCAGCGTTGAGGGCCAGGGCCTCACAGATACGCAGTATTTT. It encodes CSVEGQGLTDTQYF. This chain connects TRBV29-1 to TRBJ2-3; D is possibly TRBD1 (5 bases). This CDR3 has 14 residues. Germline CDR1 is SQVTM and CDR2 is ANQGSEA. V was clipped by 3 bases and J by 2 bases, with 12 bases between them.

The genes are TRBV18 and TRBJ2-5; D unclear. The ends were cut back, 6 bases at V and 1 base at J, with 21 bases in the middle. There are 17 residues in the CDR3. CDR1 is KGHSH and CDR2 is LQKENI in the germline V gene. The CDR3 DNA reads TGTGCCAGCTCCCCCATCGGCAACATCGGCTCCCAAGAGACCCAGTACTTC. It encodes CASSPIGNIGSQETQYF. Full variable domain (outside the CDR3, taken from reference TRBV18 and TRBJ2-5): NAGVMQNPRHLVRRRGQEARLRCSPMKGHSHVYWYRQLPEEGLKFMVYLQKENIIDESGMPKERFSAEFPKEGPSILRIQQVVRGDSAAYFCASSPIGNIGSQETQYFGPGTRLLVL.

The rearrangement links TRBV30 to TRBJ2-5, with 10 bases lining up with TRBD1. This CDR3 has 12 residues. The germline CDR1 and CDR2 sequences are GTSNPN and SVGIG (reference sequence). The J segment lost 4 bases and the V segment lost 5 bases, leaving 1 base of the junction unmatched. The CDR3 DNA sequence: TGTGCCTGGGGACAGGGGGTAGAGACCCAGTACTTC. Its protein is CAWGQGVETQYF.